This entry is about one T cell receptor (beta chain). Its antigen is undetermined. This record comes from a study of tumor-infiltrating lymphocytes in localized non-small cell lung cancer. Whole-study findings and limits: No T-cell fraction difference was seen between IM1 and IM2 tumors.

The data were produced by immunoSEQ multiplex PCR, yet TCRdb's version contains in-frame clones alone and is incomplete. The profile shows approximately 12,000 clones, 82% of them singletons. The sequencing input was uninvolved lung tissue not adjacent to the tumor. The receptor was isolated from a human donor with non-small cell lung cancer.

Written as DNA, the CDR3 is TGTGCCAGCTCACCACTATCGGTCATTGCGGAAGAAAAACTGTTTTTT. Translated: CASSPLSVIAEEKLFF. This chain joins TRBV18 and TRBJ1-4; D remains ambiguous. The germline V gene has CDR1 KGHSH and CDR2 LQKENI. This CDR3 spans 16 amino acids. V lost 1 base to trimming and J lost 8 bases, with 17 bases between them. Drawing the rest from reference TRBV18 and TRBJ1-4, the complete variable domain is NAGVMQNPRHLVRRRGQEARLRCSPMKGHSHVYWYRQLPEEGLKFMVYLQKENIIDESGMPKERFSAEFPKEGPSILRIQQVVRGDSAAYFCASSPLSVIAEEKLFFGSGTQLSVL.